The sample holds a few counts of the clone carrying this T cell receptor beta chain. This sample stems from a study of blood T cell repertoires in COVID-19. Study at large: Donors in the United States, Italy and Spain gave samples during acute or convalescent COVID-19. T cells, B-cell-depleted T cells, or PBMCs supplied cDNA or gDNA.

In the original workflow: How many nucleated cells were present was estimated from reference gene primer amplification. The protocol was immunoSEQ multiplex PCR, while the TCRdb copy is restricted to in-frame clones and leaves out a portion. V, J and clone size are taken as reported in that table, and D and trimming were inferred from the DNA itself. The table has roughly 130,000 clones, roughly nine tenths seen once. The Seattle patients, enrolled during active infection, were followed longitudinally. The TCR originated in a man in his 60s with COVID-19, enrolled during active disease. Material for sequencing was peripheral blood.

The CDR3 protein is CATSDGTSGRAYNEQFF. In DNA, the CDR3 is TGTGCCACCAGTGACGGGACTAGCGGGAGGGCCTACAATGAGCAGTTCTTC. The J gene is TRBJ2-1, the V gene TRBV24-1; 16 nucleotides align to TRBD2. CDR3 length equals 17 residues. V shed 4 bases and J 2 bases; nucleotides not matched to a gene: 1. CDR1 is KGHDR and CDR2 is SFDVKD in the germline V gene.